The clone carrying this TCR beta chain was picked up many times. The antigen remains unidentified. The sample belongs to a study of T cells in Graves' hyperthyroidism and ophthalmopathy. Whole-study results and caveats: A median around 5.9 months before onset, the model predicted ophthalmopathy. Blood shared most expanded thyroid clonotypes above 0.001.

Ophthalmopathy patients had moderate-to-severe active disease, CAS ≥3, NOSPECS ≥4, and disease duration under 3 months. Fresh peripheral blood, 9.5 to 10 ml of it, supplied the PBMCs. It was RNA transcripts that yielded the amplified TCR beta CDR3 regions. The HTBI primer set served for first-round RT-PCR of the TCR CDR3. MiXCR, run by TCRdb on the multiplex PCR reads, gives a single entry per CDR3 protein. The data show 350,000 to 400,000 distinct CDR3 sequences, 18% seen once. Material for sequencing was blood. The receptor's source is a man aged 18-30 years with Graves' ophthalmopathy.

Written as DNA, the CDR3 is TGTGCCTCAAACCGAGCGGGGTCCACAGATACGCAGTATTTT. It translates to CASNRAGSTDTQYF. The J gene is TRBJ2-3, the V gene TRBV7-9, with 7 bases lining up with TRBD2. This CDR3 comprises 14 residues. Germline V gene data show CDR1 as SEHNR and CDR2 as FQNEAQ (reference sequence). The V segment lost 11 bases and the J segment 2 bases; nucleotides outside the gene matches: 10.